This T cell receptor beta chain was recorded in a study of TIL therapy for anti-PD-1-resistant metastatic lung cancer. The wider study: Tumors had a median PD-L1 proportion score of roughly 5.7%. Most patients had lung adenocarcinoma. Regarding the study as a whole: Infused TIL clonotypes partially replaced the baseline blood repertoire, then decayed over months.

Germline loops: CDR1 MGHRA, CDR2 YSYEKL. The trim removed 4 bases at V and 3 bases at J, leaving 3 bases unmatched. The CDR3 length is 15 residues. Note on this clone: Its antigen is undetermined.

This was the immunoSEQ v3 assay. Method: immunoSEQ multiplex PCR; TCRdb's copy keeps in-frame clones and lacks some. The sample includes under 70,000 clones, 73% seen only once; the top ten take about 1.8%. The time point here: pre-treatment sample, taken before nivolumab and TIL therapy. The origin of this receptor is a person aged 25 to 79 with non-small cell lung cancer. The chain has TRBV4-1 and TRBJ2-3; 11 bases agree with TRBD2. This specimen was blood, taken at baseline. The CDR3 reads CASSRLAGGTDTQYF. The CDR3 nucleotides are TGCGCCAGCAGCCGTTTAGCGGGAGGGACAGATACGCAGTATTTT.